The 13 T cell receptor beta chains in this list originate from one sample, sequenced in a study of blood T cell repertoires in COVID-19. TCRdb keeps only in-frame clones here, not all; method: immunoSEQ multiplex PCR. The table has about 440,000 clones, around 90% seen once. Material for sequencing was PBMCs or T cells enriched from blood (not recorded which). These receptors all come from a man aged 18 to 29 who had recovered from COVID-19.

V and J are TRBV6-5 and TRBJ1-2, with 9 nucleotides matching TRBD1. V lost 3 bases, J lost 6 bases, and 5 bases stayed unmatched. Germline-derived CDR1 and CDR2 are MNHEY and SVGAGI. The CDR3 spans 14 residues. CDR3 loop: CASSYRDRVDGYTF. For the CDR3, the DNA is TGTGCCAGCAGTTATCGGGACAGGGTGGATGGCTACACCTTC.

J is TRBJ2-7 and V is TRBV28; TRBD1 agrees at 10 bases. Germline trimming cut 7 bases from V and 0 bases from J; bases unmatched to any gene: 6. In germline, CDR1 is MDHEN, CDR2 SYDVKM. The CDR3 loop spans 15 amino acids. The chain's CDR3 is CASTPGQGSSYEQYF. The CDR3, as DNA: TGTGCCAGCACCCCGGGACAGGGGAGCTCCTACGAGCAGTACTTC. Full variable domain (outside the CDR3, taken from reference TRBV28 and TRBJ2-7): DVKVTQSSRYLVKRTGEKVFLECVQDMDHENMFWYRQDPGLGLRLIYFSYDVKMKEKGDIPEGYSVSREKKERFSLILESASTNQTSMYLCASTPGQGSSYEQYFGPGTRLTVT.

This sequence joins TRBV7-8 and TRBJ1-4, with 8 bases fitting TRBD1. Germline trimming cut 4 bases from V and 0 bases from J; bases unmatched to any gene: 10. The CDR3 loop spans 18 amino acids. Germline V CDR1 and CDR2: SGHVS, FQNEAQ. The CDR3 DNA sequence: TGTGCCAGCAGCTCATGGACAGGGTTAAAGACAACTAATGAAAAACTGTTTTTT. Amino acid sequence: CASSSWTGLKTTNEKLFF. Combining the CDR3 with reference TRBV7-8 and TRBJ1-4 gives the whole variable domain GAGVSQSPRYKVAKRGQDVALRCDPISGHVSLFWYQQALGQGPEFLTYFQNEAQLDKSGLPSDRFFAERPEGSVSTLKIQRTQQEDSAVYLCASSSWTGLKTTNEKLFFGSGTQLSVL.

The chain links TRBV18 to TRBJ2-5, with 10 bases aligning to TRBD2. Looked up from germline, CDR1 is KGHSH and CDR2 is LQKENI. Germline trimming cut 5 bases from V and 3 bases from J; bases unmatched to any gene: 9. The CDR3 extends over 16 amino acids. The CDR3 is CASSSPGLAREETQYF. The CDR3 DNA reads TGTGCCAGCTCATCTCCGGGACTAGCGCGTGAAGAGACCCAGTACTTC.

There are a few counts of this clone. V usage is TRBV9 and J usage is TRBJ2-1; TRBD2 matches at 11 bases. There are 15 residues in the CDR3. Germline-derived CDR1 and CDR2 are SGDLS and YYNGEE. The junction had 7 bases not matched to a gene; V was cut back by 2 bases and J by 9 bases. The CDR3 DNA reads TGTGCCAGCAGCGTTACTAGCGGGGGAGGTATTGAGCAGTTCTTC. It yields the protein CASSVTSGGGIEQFF.

This chain links TRBV10-2 with TRBJ2-7, with TRBD2 identical over 9 bases. With 8 bases clipped from V and 0 bases from J, the junction kept 5 bases outside the gene matches. The CDR3 runs 14 residues. Germline loops: CDR1 WSHSY, CDR2 SAAADI. CDR3 DNA sequence: TGCGCCAGCTCGGCTAGCGGGGACTCCTACGAGCAGTACTTC. This codes for CASSASGDSYEQYF.

The chain uses TRBV19 and TRBJ1-4, with 7 positions matching TRBD1. With V trimmed by 3 bases and J by 12 bases, 7 bases remained unmatched. This CDR3 has 13 residues. The germline gives CDR1 LNHDA, CDR2 SQIVND (reference sequence). CDR3 in amino acids: CASSMLDREELFF. CDR3 coding DNA: TGTGCCAGTAGTATGCTCGACAGGGAGGAACTGTTTTTT.

This clone was seen just once. The rearrangement joins TRBV19 to TRBJ1-6; D is uncertain. The CDR3 is 15 residues long. Trimming took 7 bases from V and 10 from J, leaving 20 bases between them. The germline gives CDR1 LNHDA, CDR2 SQIVND (reference sequence). This CDR3 reads CASTSQGRKGSPLHF. The CDR3 nucleotides read TGTGCCAGTACCTCTCAAGGGAGAAAGGGATCACCCCTCCACTTT. The entire variable domain, with the rest obtained from reference TRBV19 and TRBJ1-6, is as follows: DGGITQSPKYLFRKEGQNVTLSCEQNLNHDAMYWYRQDPGQGLRLIYYSQIVNDFQKGDIAEGYSVSREKKESFPLTVTSAQKNPTAFYLCASTSQGRKGSPLHFGNGTRLTVT.

The chain recombines TRBV27 with TRBJ1-6; perhaps TRBD1 as D (6 bases). Germline lookup yields CDR1 MNHEY and CDR2 SMNVEV (reference sequence). Trimming shortened V by 0 bases and J by 4 bases, and 13 bases separated the two germline ends. This CDR3 comprises 17 residues. The CDR3: CASSLSAPGEYNSPLHF. DNA for the CDR3: TGTGCCAGCAGTTTATCGGCGCCAGGGGAGTATAATTCACCCCTCCACTTT.

The rearrangement links TRBV3-1 (or the pseudogene TRBV3-2) to TRBJ1-4, with D tentatively TRBD1 (5 bases). Germline assignment: CDR1 LGHDT and CDR2 YNNKEL (reference sequence). The V end was cut by 4 bases, the J end by 6 bases, with 18 bases between. The CDR3 has 16 residues. CDR3 residues: CASSPGASGVYEKLFF. The CDR3 bases are TGTGCCAGCAGCCCCGGGGCTTCGGGAGTCTATGAAAAACTGTTTTTT.

This sequence joins TRBV19 and TRBJ2-3; TRBD1 agrees at 9 bases. The CDR3 has 15 amino acids. The V and J ends lost 4 bases and 3 bases, in that order; junction bases with no gene match: 5. The germline V gene encodes CDR1 LNHDA and CDR2 SQIVND (reference sequence). CDR3 sequence reads: CASSSRDRATDTQYF. The CDR3 DNA reads TGTGCCAGTAGTAGCCGGGACAGGGCTACAGATACGCAGTATTTT.

Note on this clone: Other DNA sequences in the same sample also yield this CDR3. The rearrangement uses TRBV29-1 and TRBJ1-2, with D possibly TRBD1 on 5 matching bases. This CDR3 region has 13 residues. CDR1 and CDR2 from the germline V gene are SQVTM and ANQGSEA. The V end lost 3 bases, the J end lost 1 base, and 9 bases lay between the germline ends. The chain's CDR3 is CSVESDSNYGYTF. CDR3 DNA: TGCAGCGTTGAGAGCGACAGTAACTATGGCTACACCTTC.

The chain has TRBV6-4 and TRBJ2-7; D might be TRBD1 (6 bases). The CDR3 loop spans 14 amino acids. The germline CDR1 and CDR2 sequences are MRHNA and SNTAGT. V dropped 6 bases and J dropped 2 bases, with 14 bases sitting between them. CDR3 in DNA: TGTGCCAGCAGAATCAGGGGATTTCCCTACGAGCAGTACTTC. This sequence encodes CASRIRGFPYEQYF.